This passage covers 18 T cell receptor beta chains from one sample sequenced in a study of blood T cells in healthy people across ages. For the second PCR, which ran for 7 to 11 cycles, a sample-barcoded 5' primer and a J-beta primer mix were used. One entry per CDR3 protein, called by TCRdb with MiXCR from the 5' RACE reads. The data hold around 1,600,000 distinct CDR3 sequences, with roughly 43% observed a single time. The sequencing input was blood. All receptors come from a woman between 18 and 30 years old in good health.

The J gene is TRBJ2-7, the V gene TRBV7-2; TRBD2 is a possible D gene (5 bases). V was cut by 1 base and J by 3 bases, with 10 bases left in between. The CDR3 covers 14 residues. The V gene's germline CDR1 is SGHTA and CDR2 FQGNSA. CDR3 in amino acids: CASSLVSADYEQYF. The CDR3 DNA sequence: TGTGCCAGCAGCTTAGTTAGCGCCGACTACGAGCAGTACTTC.

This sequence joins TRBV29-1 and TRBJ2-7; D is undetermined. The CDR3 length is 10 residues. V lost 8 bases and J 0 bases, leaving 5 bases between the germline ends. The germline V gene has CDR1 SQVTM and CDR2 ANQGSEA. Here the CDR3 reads CSPGSYEQYF. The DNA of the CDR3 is TGCAGCCCTGGCTCCTACGAGCAGTACTTC.

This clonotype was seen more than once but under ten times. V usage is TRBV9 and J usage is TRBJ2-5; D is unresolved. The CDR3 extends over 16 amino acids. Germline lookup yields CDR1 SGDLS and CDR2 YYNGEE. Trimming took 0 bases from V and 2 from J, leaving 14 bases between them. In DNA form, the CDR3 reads TGTGCCAGCAGCGTAGCTTCCTGGGCGGTTCAAGAGACCCAGTACTTC. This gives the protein CASSVASWAVQETQYF. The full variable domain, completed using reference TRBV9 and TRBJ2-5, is DSGVTQTPKHLITATGQRVTLRCSPRSGDLSVYWYQQSLDQGLQFLIQYYNGEERAKGNILERFSAQQFPDLHSELNLSSLELGDSALYFCASSVASWAVQETQYFGPGTRLLVL.

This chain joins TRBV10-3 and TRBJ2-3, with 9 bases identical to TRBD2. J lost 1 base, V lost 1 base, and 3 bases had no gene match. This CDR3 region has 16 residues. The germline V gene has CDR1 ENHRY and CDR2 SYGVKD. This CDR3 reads CAISEYRTSGTDTQYF. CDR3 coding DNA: TGTGCCATCAGTGAGTACCGGACTAGCGGCACAGATACGCAGTATTTT.

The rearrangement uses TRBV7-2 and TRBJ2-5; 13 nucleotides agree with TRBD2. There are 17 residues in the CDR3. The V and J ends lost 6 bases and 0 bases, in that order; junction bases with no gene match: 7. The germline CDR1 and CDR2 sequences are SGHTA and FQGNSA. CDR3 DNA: TGTGCCAGCAGTGGGGGACTAGCGGGAATCCACCAAGAGACCCAGTACTTC. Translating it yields CASSGGLAGIHQETQYF.

CDR3 sequence reads: CASSGEGGRAYNEQFF. The CDR3 nucleotides read TGTGCCAGCAGCGGAGAGGGCGGGAGAGCTTACAATGAGCAGTTCTTC. This chain joins TRBV9 and TRBJ2-1, with 7 bases lining up with TRBD2. From germline, CDR1 is SGDLS and CDR2 YYNGEE. The CDR3 spans 16 residues. V lost 3 bases, J lost 4 bases, and 10 bases stayed unmatched.

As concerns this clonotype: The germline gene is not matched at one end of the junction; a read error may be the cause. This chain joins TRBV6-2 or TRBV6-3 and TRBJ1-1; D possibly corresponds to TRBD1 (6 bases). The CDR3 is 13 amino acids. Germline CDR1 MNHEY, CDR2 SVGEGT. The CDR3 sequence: CASRDIMNTEGFF. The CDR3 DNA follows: TGTGCCAGCCGGGACATTATGAACACTGAAGGTTTCTTT.

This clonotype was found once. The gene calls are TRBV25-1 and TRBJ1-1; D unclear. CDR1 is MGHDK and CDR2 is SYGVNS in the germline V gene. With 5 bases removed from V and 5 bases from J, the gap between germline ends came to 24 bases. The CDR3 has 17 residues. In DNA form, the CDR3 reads TGTGCCAGCAGTTCCCCCTTTTCGCCGAGAGGAGGAACTGAAGCTTTCTTT. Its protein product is CASSSPFSPRGGTEAFF.

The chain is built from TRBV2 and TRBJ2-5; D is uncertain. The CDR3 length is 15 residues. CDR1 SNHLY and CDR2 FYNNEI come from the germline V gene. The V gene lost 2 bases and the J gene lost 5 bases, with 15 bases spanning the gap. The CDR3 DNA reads TGTGCCAGCAGTGAAAGTAGGCAGAGGTTTGAGACCCAGTACTTC. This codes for CASSESRQRFETQYF. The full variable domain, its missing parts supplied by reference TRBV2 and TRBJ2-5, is EPEVTQTPSHQVTQMGQEVILRCVPISNHLYFYWYRQILGQKVEFLVSFYNNEISEKSEIFDDQFSVERPDGSNFTLKIRSTKLEDSAMYFCASSESRQRFETQYFGPGTRLLVL.

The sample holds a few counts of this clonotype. The chain's CDR3 is CASSFGGVSYNEQYF. In DNA form, the CDR3 reads TGTGCCAGCAGTTTTGGCGGGGTCTCCTACAATGAGCAGTACTTC. The chain is built from TRBV12-3 or TRBV12-4 and TRBJ2-4; maybe TRBD2 (6 bases). The CDR3 spans 15 residues. Trimming stripped 3 bases from V and 13 bases from J, with 22 bases between.

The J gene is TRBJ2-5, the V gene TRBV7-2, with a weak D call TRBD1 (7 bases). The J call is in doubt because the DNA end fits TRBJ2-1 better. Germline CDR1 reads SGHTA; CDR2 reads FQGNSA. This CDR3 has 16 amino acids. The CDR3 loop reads CASSPFQQGRGETQFF. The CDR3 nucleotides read TGTGCCAGCAGCCCCTTTCAACAGGGGCGCGGGGAGACCCAGTTCTTC.

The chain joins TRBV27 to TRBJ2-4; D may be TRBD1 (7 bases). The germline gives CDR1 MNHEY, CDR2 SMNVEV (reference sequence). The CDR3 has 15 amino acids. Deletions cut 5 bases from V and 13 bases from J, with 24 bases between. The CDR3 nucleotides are TGTGCCAGCAGTATACAAGATGGGTCAGGGGGGCCCCAGTACTTC. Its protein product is CASSIQDGSGGPQYF.

The DNA of the CDR3 is TGCGCCAGCAGCCAAGATACGGGAGGGCCGGATACGCAGTATTTT. This gives the protein CASSQDTGGPDTQYF. The chain recombines TRBV4-3 with TRBJ2-3; 8 bases agree with TRBD2. Per germline, CDR1 LGHNA and CDR2 YSLEER. V shed 0 bases, J shed 6 bases, and the junction held 5 bases outside the gene matches. The CDR3 sequence is 15 residues long.

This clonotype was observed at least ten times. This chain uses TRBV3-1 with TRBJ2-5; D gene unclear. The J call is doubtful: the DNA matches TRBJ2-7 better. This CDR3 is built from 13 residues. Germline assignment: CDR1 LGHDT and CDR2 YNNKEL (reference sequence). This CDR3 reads CASSQVGFHEQYF. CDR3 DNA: TGTGCCAGCAGCCAAGTGGGGTTCCACGAGCAGTACTTC.

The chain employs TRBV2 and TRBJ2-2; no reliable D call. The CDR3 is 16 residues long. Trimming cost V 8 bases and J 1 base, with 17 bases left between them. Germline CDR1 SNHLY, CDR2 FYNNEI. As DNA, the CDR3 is TGTGCCAGCTTAATTAGTCGGATTTTGAACACCGGGGAGCTGTTTTTT. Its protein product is CASLISRILNTGELFF.

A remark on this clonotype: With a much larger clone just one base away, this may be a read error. Written as DNA, the CDR3 is TGTGCCAGCAGCGTCGGGACAGGGTTCCACGAGCAGTACTTC. The encoded protein is CASSVGTGFHEQYF. The gene calls are TRBV7-9 and TRBJ2-5; 9 bases map to TRBD1. The assigned J gene may be wrong: the sequence end matches TRBJ2-7 better. The CDR3 has 14 amino acids. Germline V gives CDR1 SEHNR, CDR2 FQNEAQ (reference sequence).

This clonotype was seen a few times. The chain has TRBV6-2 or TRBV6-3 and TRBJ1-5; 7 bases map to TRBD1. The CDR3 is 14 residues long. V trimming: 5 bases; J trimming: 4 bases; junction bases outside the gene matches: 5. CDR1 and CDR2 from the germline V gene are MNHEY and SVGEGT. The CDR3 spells CASSGGQVNQPQHF. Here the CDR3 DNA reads TGTGCCAGCAGTGGCGGACAGGTGAATCAGCCCCAGCATTTT.

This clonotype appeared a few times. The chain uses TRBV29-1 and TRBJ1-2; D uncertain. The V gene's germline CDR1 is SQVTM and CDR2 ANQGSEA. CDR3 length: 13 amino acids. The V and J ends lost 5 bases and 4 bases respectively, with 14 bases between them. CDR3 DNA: TGCAGCGTTACACTCAGGACGGGCTATGGCTACACCTTC. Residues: CSVTLRTGYGYTF.